The 29 T cell receptor beta chains below come from one sample, sequenced in a study of T cell responses to AZD1222 COVID-19 vaccine. Clones were read by immunoSEQ multiplex PCR, and TCRdb kept only the in-frame ones, dropping some. The sample carries over 140,000 clones, 80% to 95% recorded once. This specimen consisted of peripheral blood, obtained 28 days after the second AZD1222 dose. The receptors here all came from an adult who received the AZD1222 COVID-19 vaccine.

The chain uses TRBV7-2 and TRBJ2-1; 9 bases are a match to TRBD1. V shed 2 bases, J shed 6 bases, and the junction held 8 bases outside the gene matches. Germline loops: CDR1 SGHTA, CDR2 FQGNSA. The CDR3 covers 16 residues. The CDR3 sequence is CASSLRTGVNRNEQFF. The CDR3 nucleotides read TGTGCCAGCAGCTTACGGACAGGGGTAAACCGCAATGAGCAGTTCTTC.

This sequence joins TRBV19 and TRBJ2-3; D unresolved. The germline V gene encodes CDR1 LNHDA and CDR2 SQIVND (reference sequence). The CDR3 is 14 residues long. Trimming shortened V by 4 bases and J by 0 bases, and 8 bases separated the two germline ends. For the CDR3, the DNA is TGTGCCAGTAGTACCAGCAGAAGCACAGATACGCAGTATTTT. It specifies CASSTSRSTDTQYF. The whole variable domain, remainder taken from reference TRBV19 and TRBJ2-3, is DGGITQSPKYLFRKEGQNVTLSCEQNLNHDAMYWYRQDPGQGLRLIYYSQIVNDFQKGDIAEGYSVSREKKESFPLTVTSAQKNPTAFYLCASSTSRSTDTQYFGPGTRLTVL.

The V and J genes are TRBV5-1 and TRBJ2-1; TRBD1 aligns across 12 bases. This CDR3 is built from 17 residues. Germline CDR1 is SGHRS and CDR2 is YFSETQ. Trimming took 4 bases from V and 3 from J; bases not matched to a gene: 8. CDR3 bases: TGCGCCAGCAGCCTCCAGGGGACAGGGGGCATCTACAATGAGCAGTTCTTC. Its translation: CASSLQGTGGIYNEQFF.

The V and J genes are TRBV11-2 and TRBJ2-2; 8 nucleotides line up with TRBD1. Germline V CDR1 and CDR2: SGHAT, FQNNGV. The CDR3 is 15 amino acids. V trimming: 4 bases; J trimming: 5 bases; junction bases outside the gene matches: 6. Here the CDR3 DNA reads TGTGCCAGCAGCTCCCAGGGGGCAGGTACCGGGGAGCTGTTTTTT. Protein sequence: CASSSQGAGTGELFF. The whole variable domain, filled in from reference TRBV11-2 and TRBJ2-2, reads EAGVAQSPRYKIIEKRQSVAFWCNPISGHATLYWYQQILGQGPKLLIQFQNNGVVDDSQLPKDRFSAERLKGVDSTLKIQPAKLEDSAVYLCASSSQGAGTGELFFGEGSRLTVL.

V usage is TRBV4-1 and J usage is TRBJ2-7, with no clear D. Germline V gene data show CDR1 as MGHRA and CDR2 as YSYEKL. The V end lost 0 bases, the J end lost 3 bases, and 12 bases lay between the germline ends. This CDR3 is 15 amino acids long. In nucleotides, the CDR3 is TGCGCCAGCAGCCAAGAAAGCACCTCAGACTACGAGCAGTACTTC. This sequence encodes CASSQESTSDYEQYF.

The J gene is TRBJ1-3, the V gene TRBV11-2, with D hard to call. Germline lookup yields CDR1 SGHAT and CDR2 FQNNGV. Trimming cost V 3 bases and J 1 base, with 16 bases left between them. The CDR3 runs 17 residues. The CDR3 DNA reads TGTGCCAGCAGCTTCGGTGTCACCGCGCGATCTGGAAACACCATATATTTT. It is translated as CASSFGVTARSGNTIYF.

J is TRBJ2-2 and V is TRBV28; D is possibly TRBD1 (8 bases). The V gene lost 2 bases and the J gene lost 5 bases, with 12 bases spanning the gap. The CDR3 length is 15 residues. Germline lookup yields CDR1 MDHEN and CDR2 SYDVKM. The CDR3 DNA reads as TGTGCCAGCAGTTTAACAGGGGGAGGGACCGGGGAGCTGTTTTTT. Its translation: CASSLTGGGTGELFF.

The DNA of the CDR3 is TGTGCCATCAGTGGCGGACAGAACAATCAGCCCCAGCATTTT. This codes for CAISGGQNNQPQHF. This sequence joins TRBV10-3 and TRBJ1-5; weak D call: TRBD1 (6 bases). Germline V CDR1 and CDR2: ENHRY, SYGVKD. Trimming pared 4 bases from V and 3 bases from J, leaving 10 bases between. CDR3 length: 14 amino acids.

The chain employs TRBV7-2 and TRBJ1-6; a weak D match, TRBD1 (5 bases). V was clipped by 1 base and J by 12 bases, with 16 bases between them. Germline V CDR1 and CDR2: SGHTA, FQGNSA. The CDR3 has 15 residues. The CDR3 nucleotides read TGTGCCAGCAGCTTAGACAGTCTGGGGGATTTACCCCTCCACTTT. Protein sequence: CASSLDSLGDLPLHF.

The rearrangement joins TRBV5-8 to TRBJ1-5; D ambiguous. The CDR3 length is 11 residues. Germline V CDR1 and CDR2: SGHTS, YDEGEE. V was cut by 2 bases and J by 9 bases, with 6 bases left in between. As DNA, the CDR3 is TGTGCCAGCAGCTTACCGGGGCCCCAGCATTTT. Translated, it gives CASSLPGPQHF.

The chain couples TRBV28 to TRBJ2-5; 7 bases match TRBD1. Germline V CDR1 and CDR2: MDHEN, SYDVKM. V lost 3 bases to trimming and J lost 4 bases; unmatched junction nucleotides: 11. This CDR3 spans 16 amino acids. The CDR3 is CASSFQTGEARETQYF. For the CDR3, the DNA is TGTGCCAGCAGTTTCCAAACAGGGGAAGCAAGAGAGACCCAGTACTTC.

This sequence joins TRBV10-3 and TRBJ1-1; 9 bases map to TRBD1. Germline CDR1 reads ENHRY; CDR2 reads SYGVKD. The length of the CDR3 is 14 residues. Trimming at V came to 6 bases and at J to 4 bases, leaving 6 bases not matched to a gene. In nucleotides, the CDR3 is TGTGCCATCAGCGGGACAGGGTTCTCCACTGAAGCTTTCTTT. This gives the protein CAISGTGFSTEAFF.

The chain joins TRBV20-1 to TRBJ1-2; D remains ambiguous. Looked up from germline, CDR1 is DFQATT and CDR2 is SNEGSKA (reference sequence). Trimming shortened V by 0 bases and J by 8 bases, and 7 bases separated the two germline ends. This CDR3 has 11 residues. The CDR3 region has the DNA TGCAGTGCTAGAGAAGGTGGAGGCTACACCTTC. This sequence encodes CSAREGGGYTF.

This clone is a singleton in its sample. The chain carries TRBV2 and TRBJ1-2, with TRBD1 matching 9 bases. The CDR3 loop spans 13 amino acids. The germline CDR1 and CDR2 sequences are SNHLY and FYNNEI. Trimming at V came to 7 bases and at J to 7 bases, leaving 7 bases not matched to a gene. Here the CDR3 reads CASTMDRGIGYTF. The CDR3 region has the DNA TGTGCCAGCACTATGGACAGGGGAATTGGCTACACCTTC.

The V gene is TRBV5-1, the J gene TRBJ1-1, with 7 bases aligning to TRBD1. The length of the CDR3 is 14 residues. With V trimmed by 0 bases and J by 3 bases, 2 bases remained unmatched. Germline V gene sequence: CDR1 SGHRS, CDR2 YFSETQ. In nucleotides, the CDR3 is TGCGCCAGCAGCTTGGCAACAGGGGACACTGAAGCTTTCTTT. This gives the protein CASSLATGDTEAFF.

The CDR3 spells CASSEGVTASSYEQYF. CDR3 DNA sequence: TGTGCCAGCAGTGAAGGCGTGACAGCGTCCTCCTACGAGCAGTACTTC. The genes are TRBV2 and TRBJ2-7; D might be TRBD1 (5 bases). CDR3 length: 16 amino acids. Germline V CDR1 and CDR2: SNHLY, FYNNEI. V lost 1 base to trimming and J lost 0 bases, with 13 bases between them.

The gene calls are TRBV5-6 and TRBJ1-4, with 8 bases fitting TRBD1. Trimming took 2 bases from V and 8 from J; bases not matched to a gene: 2. Per the germline V gene, CDR1 is SGHDT and CDR2 is YYEEEE. The CDR3 is 13 amino acids. The CDR3 region is CASSFRDREKLFF. The CDR3 bases are TGTGCCAGCAGCTTCCGGGACAGGGAAAAACTGTTTTTT.

The rearrangement links TRBV28 to TRBJ2-1, with no clear D. This CDR3 has 14 residues. In germline, CDR1 is MDHEN, CDR2 SYDVKM. Trimming removed 3 bases from V and 5 bases from J, with 11 bases in between. CDR3 sequence (DNA): TGTGCCAGCAGTTTCGGTGTTCGGGACAATGAGCAGTTCTTC. Translating gives CASSFGVRDNEQFF.

This rearrangement joins TRBV19 to TRBJ2-7, with 11 bases fitting TRBD2. From germline, CDR1 is LNHDA and CDR2 SQIVND (reference sequence). The CDR3 consists of 14 residues. V dropped 11 bases and J dropped 3; count of bases not matched to a gene: 9. The CDR3: CAGNLSGRVYEQYF. CDR3 DNA sequence: TGTGCCGGAAATCTTAGCGGGAGGGTCTACGAGCAGTACTTC.

Notes on this clone: One junction end does not reproduce the germline sequence, and a read error may be involved. Other DNA sequences in this sample translate to the same CDR3. This sequence joins TRBV3-1 (or the pseudogene TRBV3-2) and TRBJ2-2; D is tentatively TRBD1 or TRBD2 (6 bases each). Per the germline V gene, CDR1 is LGHDT and CDR2 is YNNKEL (reference sequence). The CDR3 covers 14 residues. The CDR3 DNA reads as TGTGCCAGTAGCCCGACCGGGGGCTACGGGGAGCTGTTTTTT. This codes for CASSPTGGYGELFF.

The chain couples TRBV11-2 to TRBJ2-2; 10 bases agree with TRBD1. CDR1 is SGHAT, CDR2 FQNNGV, per germline. The CDR3 extends over 16 amino acids. V was pared by 1 base and J by 6 bases, with 5 bases of the junction left unmatched. CDR3 region: CASSLGTGGYAGELFF. The DNA for the CDR3 is TGTGCCAGCAGCTTAGGGACAGGGGGTTATGCCGGGGAGCTGTTTTTT.

As regards this clone: The sample holds other DNA sequences that translate to the same CDR3. V and J are TRBV19 and TRBJ1-2; TRBD1 matches 7 bases. CDR3 length equals 15 residues. Germline CDR1 reads LNHDA; CDR2 reads SQIVND (reference sequence). Unmatched junction bases numbered 6, after V lost 5 bases and J lost 0 bases. This chain's CDR3 is CASSPDRAANYGYTF. CDR3 sequence (DNA): TGTGCCAGTAGTCCCGACAGGGCAGCTAACTATGGCTACACCTTC.

The CDR3 DNA reads TGTGCCAGCAGTTTAGTAGCTCCCGGGGAGCTGTTTTTT. Protein sequence: CASSLVAPGELFF. The V call is TRBV12-3 or TRBV12-4, the J call TRBJ2-2; no reliable D call. With 1 base removed from V and 6 bases from J, the gap between germline ends came to 6 bases. The CDR3 is 13 amino acids.

The chain is built from TRBV5-6 and TRBJ1-1, with 9 bases lining up with TRBD1. The CDR3 loop spans 14 amino acids. Germline V gene data show CDR1 as SGHDT and CDR2 as YYEEEE. The trim removed 4 bases at V and 5 bases at J, leaving 6 bases unmatched. The CDR3 spells CASSPYRGRTEAFF. DNA for the CDR3: TGTGCCAGCAGCCCCTACAGGGGGCGGACTGAAGCTTTCTTT.

The V call is TRBV4-3, the J call TRBJ2-5; TRBD1 is a possible D gene (6 bases). Germline V gene data show CDR1 as LGHNA and CDR2 as YSLEER. V was clipped by 0 bases and J by 3 bases, with 14 bases between them. CDR3 length: 16 amino acids. Written as DNA, the CDR3 is TGCGCCAGCAGCCAAGAGTGGTCCAAGGGGGAAGAGACCCAGTACTTC. This translates into CASSQEWSKGEETQYF.

This chain uses TRBV7-6 with TRBJ2-3; no clear D gene. The V gene's germline CDR1 is SGHVS and CDR2 FNYEAQ. V lost 5 bases and J lost 4, with 10 bases in between. The CDR3 is made up of 13 amino acids. CDR3 DNA sequence: TGTGCCAGCAGCCCCGGGCCCGCAGATACGCAGTATTTT. This codes for CASSPGPADTQYF.

The rearrangement links TRBV4-1 to TRBJ2-5; weak D call: TRBD1 (7 bases). The CDR3 contains 16 residues. V was shortened by 4 bases and J by 2 bases, with 17 bases between the two germline ends. The germline V gene encodes CDR1 MGHRA and CDR2 YSYEKL. Here the CDR3 DNA reads TGCGCCAGCAGCCTTGAGCGGACAGGACTACAAGAGACCCAGTACTTC. Protein sequence: CASSLERTGLQETQYF.

This chain uses TRBV24-1 with TRBJ2-2, with 8 bases matching TRBD1. There are 16 residues in the CDR3. The junction had 3 bases not matched to a gene; V was cut back by 4 bases and J by 0 bases. The germline V gene encodes CDR1 KGHDR and CDR2 SFDVKD. Here the CDR3 DNA reads TGTGCCACCAGTGAAGAGACAGGGGCGAACACCGGGGAGCTGTTTTTT. Protein: CATSEETGANTGELFF.

V gene TRBV27 combines with J gene TRBJ1-2; weak D call: TRBD1 (6 bases). This CDR3 is 13 amino acids long. Trimming stripped 5 bases from V and 8 bases from J, with 15 bases between. Germline V lookup: CDR1 MNHEY, CDR2 SMNVEV (reference sequence). The CDR3 protein is CASSQMTGGGYTF. CDR3 DNA: TGTGCCAGCAGTCAGATGACAGGTGGAGGCTACACCTTC.